This passage covers 15 T cell receptor beta chains from one sample sequenced in a study of blood T cell repertoires in COVID-19. Here immunoSEQ multiplex PCR was the method, and the copy in TCRdb shows in-frame clones only, minus some. Of about 57,000 clones listed, about 91% are singletons. Sequenced input: peripheral blood. All receptors come from a man aged 55 to 70 with acute or convalescent COVID-19.

V and J are TRBV3-1 (or the pseudogene TRBV3-2) and TRBJ1-1; 7 positions match TRBD1. Per the germline V gene, CDR1 is LGHDT and CDR2 is YNNKEL (reference sequence). The CDR3 runs to 17 residues. J was trimmed by 5 bases and V by 0 bases; bases with no gene match: 12. The CDR3 reads CASSQDMAEGASTEAFF. The CDR3 nucleotides read TGTGCCAGCAGCCAAGATATGGCGGAGGGGGCCAGTACTGAAGCTTTCTTT.

The V and J genes are TRBV6-2 or TRBV6-3 and TRBJ1-5, with 7 bases lining up with TRBD1. Germline V gene data show CDR1 as MNHEY and CDR2 as SVGEGT. The CDR3 loop spans 14 amino acids. The V and J ends lost 5 bases and 3 bases, in that order; junction bases with no gene match: 4. This chain's CDR3 is CASSRQGINQPQHF. The CDR3 DNA reads TGTGCCAGCAGTCGACAGGGAATCAATCAGCCCCAGCATTTT.

In nucleotides, the CDR3 is TGTGCCTGGAATATGCAGGGGTACGAAAAACTGTTTTTT. Amino acids: CAWNMQGYEKLFF. V gene TRBV30 combines with J gene TRBJ1-4; TRBD1 is a possible D gene (6 bases). V was cut by 4 bases and J by 8 bases, with 14 bases left in between. The CDR3 spans 13 residues. Germline CDR1 GTSNPN, CDR2 SVGIG (reference sequence). The variable domain in full, completed from reference TRBV30 and TRBJ1-4, reads SQTIHQWPATLVQPVGSPLSLECTVEGTSNPNLYWYRQAAGRGLQLLFYSVGIGQISSEVPQNLSASRPQDRQFILSSKKLLLSDSGFYLCAWNMQGYEKLFFGSGTQLSVL.

The V and J genes are TRBV28 and TRBJ1-4; D perhaps matches TRBD1 (5 bases). Trimming took 5 bases from V and 3 from J, leaving 16 bases between them. Germline assignment: CDR1 MDHEN and CDR2 SYDVKM. The CDR3 loop spans 16 amino acids. The CDR3 here is CASSRGGRGANEKLFF. In DNA form, the CDR3 reads TGTGCCAGCAGTCGGGGGGGACGTGGGGCTAATGAAAAACTGTTTTTT.

The J gene is TRBJ2-7, the V gene TRBV7-8, with TRBD1 as a possible D gene (6 bases). The V and J ends lost 1 base and 2 bases respectively, with 12 bases between them. The CDR3 contains 15 residues. In germline, CDR1 is SGHVS, CDR2 FQNEAQ. DNA of the CDR3: TGTGCCAGCAGCTTAGTAAGGGACATCACCTACGAGCAGTACTTC. It translates to CASSLVRDITYEQYF.

This chain connects TRBV4-3 to TRBJ1-1, with a possible D match to TRBD1 (5 bases). This CDR3 spans 14 amino acids. The ends were cut back, 6 bases at V and 5 bases at J, with 16 bases in the middle. Germline loops: CDR1 LGHNA, CDR2 YSLEER. The CDR3 here is CASRGDGEGTEAFF. CDR3 DNA sequence: TGCGCCAGCAGGGGGGACGGGGAGGGGACTGAAGCTTTCTTT.

CDR3 amino acids: CASSYEGDYGYTF. Here the CDR3 DNA reads TGTGCCAGCAGTTACGAGGGCGACTATGGCTACACCTTC. V gene TRBV6-2 or TRBV6-3 combines with J gene TRBJ1-2; D remains ambiguous. V was clipped by 2 bases and J by 3 bases, with 7 bases between them. Germline-derived CDR1 and CDR2 are MNHEY and SVGEGT. The CDR3 spans 13 residues.

The chain employs TRBV30 and TRBJ1-5; 7 bases align to TRBD1. The trim removed 3 bases at V and 0 bases at J, leaving 11 bases unmatched. CDR1 and CDR2 from the germline V gene are GTSNPN and SVGIG (reference sequence). The CDR3 length is 17 residues. CDR3 in DNA: TGTGCCTGGAGCCGGGGTGGAGGGGGCCCTAGCAATCAGCCCCAGCATTTT. It specifies CAWSRGGGGPSNQPQHF. The whole variable domain, filled in from reference TRBV30 and TRBJ1-5, reads SQTIHQWPATLVQPVGSPLSLECTVEGTSNPNLYWYRQAAGRGLQLLFYSVGIGQISSEVPQNLSASRPQDRQFILSSKKLLLSDSGFYLCAWSRGGGGPSNQPQHFGDGTRLSIL.

This clone was seen just once. The chain has TRBV5-1 and TRBJ2-7; TRBD2 matches at 11 bases. The ends lost 0 bases at V and 6 bases at J; junction bases unmatched: 2. The CDR3 extends over 14 amino acids. Germline loops: CDR1 SGHRS, CDR2 YFSETQ. CDR3 amino acids: CASSLDLAGGEQYF. CDR3 DNA sequence: TGCGCCAGCAGCTTGGACCTAGCGGGAGGCGAGCAGTACTTC.

This rearrangement joins TRBV11-3 to TRBJ2-1, with TRBD2 matching over 12 bases. The CDR3 sequence is 16 residues long. The germline V gene encodes CDR1 SGHNT and CDR2 YENEEA. Trimming took 4 bases from V and 4 from J; bases not matched to a gene: 5. CDR3 region: CASSSLTSGGYNEQFF. In nucleotides, the CDR3 is TGTGCCAGCAGCTCCTTAACTAGCGGGGGGTACAATGAGCAGTTCTTC.

This rearrangement joins TRBV4-1 to TRBJ2-5, with 12 bases fitting TRBD2. V shed 0 bases, J shed 7 bases, and the junction held 6 bases outside the gene matches. The CDR3 is 16 amino acids. Germline CDR1 reads MGHRA; CDR2 reads YSYEKL. CDR3 sequence: CASSQDLLAGGGTQYF. CDR3 DNA sequence: TGCGCCAGCAGCCAAGATCTACTAGCGGGAGGTGGGACCCAGTACTTC.

J is TRBJ1-2 and V is TRBV7-2; no clear D. Germline assignment: CDR1 SGHTA and CDR2 FQGNSA. CDR3 size: 15 residues. V shed 1 base and J shed 3 bases, with 12 bases lying between them. DNA of the CDR3: TGTGCCAGCAGCTTAGAGGTACGGACTTACTATGGCTACACCTTC. The encoded protein is CASSLEVRTYYGYTF.

CDR3 loop: CASSFEEGNEQYF. Written as DNA, the CDR3 is TGTGCCAGCAGCTTCGAAGAGGGTAACGAGCAGTACTTC. The V call is TRBV11-3, the J call TRBJ2-7, with TRBD2 as a possible D gene (5 bases). This CDR3 region has 13 residues. Germline V lookup: CDR1 SGHNT, CDR2 YENEEA. V shed 3 bases and J shed 5 bases, with 11 bases lying between them.

The chain carries TRBV27 and TRBJ1-1, with TRBD1 identical over 8 bases. Per the germline V gene, CDR1 is MNHEY and CDR2 is SMNVEV (reference sequence). V was clipped by 7 bases and J by 8 bases; unmatched bases: 12. The CDR3 has 14 amino acids. The CDR3 is CASNSRTGLAEAFF. The CDR3 DNA sequence: TGTGCCAGCAACTCGAGGACAGGGCTTGCCGAAGCTTTCTTT.

This chain connects TRBV15 to TRBJ1-5; 7 bases match TRBD1. The V gene end was trimmed by 3 bases and the J gene end by 7 bases; junction bases not matched to a gene: 9. Germline CDR1 LNHNV, CDR2 YYDKDF (reference sequence). This CDR3 has 15 residues. This CDR3 reads CATSRWGTDRQPQHF. The CDR3 coding sequence is TGTGCCACCAGCAGGTGGGGGACAGATAGGCAGCCCCAGCATTTT.